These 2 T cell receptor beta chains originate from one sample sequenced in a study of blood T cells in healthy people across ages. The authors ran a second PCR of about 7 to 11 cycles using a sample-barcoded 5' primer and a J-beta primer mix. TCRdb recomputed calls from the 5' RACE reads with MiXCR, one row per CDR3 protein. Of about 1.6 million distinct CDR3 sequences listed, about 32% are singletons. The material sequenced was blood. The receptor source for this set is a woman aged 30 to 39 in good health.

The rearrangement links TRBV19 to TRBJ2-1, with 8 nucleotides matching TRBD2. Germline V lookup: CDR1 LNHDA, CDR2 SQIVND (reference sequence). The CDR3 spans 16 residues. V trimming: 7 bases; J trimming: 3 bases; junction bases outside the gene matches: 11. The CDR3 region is CASNSGSTQNYNEQFF. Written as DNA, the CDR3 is TGTGCCAGTAACAGCGGGAGCACTCAAAACTACAATGAGCAGTTCTTC.

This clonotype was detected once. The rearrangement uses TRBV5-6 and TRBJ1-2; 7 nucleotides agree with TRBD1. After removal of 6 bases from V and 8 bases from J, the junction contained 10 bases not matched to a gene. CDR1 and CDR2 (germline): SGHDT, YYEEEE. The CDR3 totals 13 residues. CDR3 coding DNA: TGTGCCAGCACCCTGCAGGGGGGTGAGGGCTACACCTTC. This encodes CASTLQGGEGYTF.